The source of this T cell receptor (beta chain) is a study of blood T cell repertoires in COVID-19. Study details: Italy, Spain and the United States were the sources of the convalescent and acute COVID-19 samples. T cells, B-cell-depleted T cells, or PBMCs provided the cDNA or gDNA that served as material.

In the original processing: Estimated nucleated cell counts came from reference gene primer amplification. Produced via immunoSEQ multiplex PCR; TCRdb's table is partial and in-frame only. V and J calls and clone size come straight from that table; D and trimming were deduced from the DNA. The sample has approximately 96,000 clones, over 75% seen once. Germline assignment: CDR1 SGHNT and CDR2 YYREEE (reference sequence). The ends lost 0 bases at V and 4 bases at J; junction bases unmatched: 4. The length of the CDR3 is 15 residues. This receptor was obtained from a woman aged 80 or over with acute or convalescent COVID-19. Sequenced: peripheral blood. J is TRBJ2-1 and V is TRBV5-4; 7 bases fit TRBD1. The CDR3 protein is CASSLGQGVYNEQFF. Written as DNA, the CDR3 is TGTGCCAGCAGCTTGGGACAGGGAGTGTACAATGAGCAGTTCTTC.